What follows is one TCR beta chain and its context. The data derive from a study of cytomegalovirus exposure and HLA in healthy donors. A multiplex PCR was run with 60 Vbeta primers and 13 Jbeta primers. Profiled with immunoSEQ multiplex PCR; TCRdb holds only in-frame clones, not every one. This sample carries fewer than 110,000 clones, around 85% of them seen once, and the ten largest clones take around 3.6%. Germline CDR1 reads LNHDA; CDR2 reads SQIVND (reference sequence). The CDR3 has 15 amino acids. After removal of 3 bases from V and 5 bases from J, the junction contained 7 bases not matched to a gene.

This rearrangement joins TRBV19 to TRBJ1-5, with 7 nucleotides matching TRBD1. This receptor was identified in a man aged 25-40 years in good health and CMV-seronegative. The sample consisted of PBMCs. CDR3 region: CASSIRGRGHQPQHF. The CDR3 DNA is TGTGCCAGTAGTATTAGGGGGCGCGGTCATCAGCCCCAGCATTTT.